This TCR beta chain emerged from a study of T-cell reconstitution after alpha-beta-depleted transplantation in children. On this clonotype: Its target is not known.

Study outcomes and limitations: As was reported, about two months after transplant, alpha-beta T cells came from several hundred expanded graft clones.

Preparation of the TCRbeta library used unique molecular identifiers. MiXCR, run by TCRdb on the PCR reads, gives a single entry per CDR3 protein. The repertoire has approximately 1,000,000 distinct CDR3 sequences, about 31% of them found once; the top ten carry approximately 30%. This CDR3 is built from 15 residues. J gave up 6 bases and V 3 bases, and 10 bases lay outside the gene matches. V and J are TRBV12-3 or TRBV12-4 and TRBJ2-7; 8 bases are shared with TRBD1. Sequenced here: PBMCs, mostly from graft donor cells, sampled 360 days after TCRalphabeta/CD19-depleted stem cell transplant. The sequence came from a boy under two years old who had a stem cell transplant for SCID, so the T cells may come from the graft donor. CDR3 protein: CASSLLGTGRGEQYF. CDR3 sequence (DNA): TGTGCCAGCAGTTTGCTAGGGACAGGACGGGGCGAGCAGTACTTC.